Following are 23 T cell receptor beta chains from one sample sequenced in a study of metastatic and nonmetastatic thyroid tumors. Patients were all untreated before their thyroid surgery. Using MiXCR, TCRdb re-called clones from the PCR reads. The repertoire consists of around 37,000 clones, with 20% occurring once and the leading ten covering roughly a sixth. The source material was blood. The receptors come from a female donor with papillary thyroid cancer or a benign thyroid nodule (not recorded which). Some clones in this sample may be carry-over from other donors' samples.

This clone was found many times. V usage is TRBV30 and J usage is TRBJ1-1; possible D gene TRBD1, 5 bases. This CDR3 region has 14 residues. Germline values: CDR1 GTSNPN, CDR2 SVGIG (reference sequence). The V and J ends lost 6 bases and 3 bases respectively, with 17 bases between them. CDR3 loop: CACQGRGSHTEAFF. The CDR3 nucleotides read TGTGCCTGCCAAGGGCGGGGGTCGCACACTGAAGCTTTCTTT.

There are many counts of this clone. The same CDR3 can be traced to other DNA sequences in this sample. The rearrangement uses TRBV2 and TRBJ2-3, with 10 bases matching TRBD2. Germline V gives CDR1 SNHLY, CDR2 FYNNEI. The CDR3 consists of 16 residues. Trimming removed 7 bases from V and 4 bases from J; junction bases left unmatched: 11. The CDR3 loop is CASIREGTSAPDTQYF. The CDR3 DNA follows: TGTGCCAGCATTAGGGAGGGGACTAGCGCCCCAGATACGCAGTATTTT.

CDR3 nucleotides: TGTGCCAGCAGCTTATCAGGGCCTTCCAATGAGCAGTTCTTC. Amino acids: CASSLSGPSNEQFF. The gene calls are TRBV7-3 and TRBJ2-1; possible D gene TRBD1, 5 bases. The CDR3 covers 14 residues. Trimming took 2 bases from V and 6 from J, leaving 11 bases between them. Germline lookup yields CDR1 SGHTA and CDR2 FQGTGA. Complete variable domain (other parts from reference TRBV7-3 and TRBJ2-1): GAGVSQTPSNKVTEKGKYVELRCDPISGHTALYWYRQSLGQGPEFLIYFQGTGAADDSGLPNDRFFAVRPEGSVSTLKIQRTERGDSAVYLCASSLSGPSNEQFFGPGTRLTVL.

This chain connects TRBV6-1 to TRBJ2-7; D unclear. There are 14 residues in the CDR3. With 7 bases removed from V and 3 bases from J, the gap between germline ends came to 16 bases. Germline assignment: CDR1 MNHNS and CDR2 SASEGT. CDR3 sequence reads: CASNTLGTNYEQYF. CDR3 nucleotide sequence: TGTGCCAGCAATACACTCGGTACAAACTACGAGCAGTACTTC.

The sample holds many counts of this clone. This chain joins TRBV10-2 and TRBJ2-5, with 7 nucleotides matching TRBD2. CDR1 is WSHSY, CDR2 SAAADI, per germline. CDR3 length: 12 residues. V was pared by 6 bases and J by 4 bases, with 2 bases of the junction left unmatched. The CDR3: CASSPSGETQYF. As DNA, the CDR3 is TGCGCCAGCAGCCCTAGCGGAGAGACCCAGTACTTC.

Within the sample, this clone is medium-sized. The rearrangement uses TRBV6-2 or TRBV6-3 and TRBJ2-2; D is possibly TRBD1 (6 bases). This CDR3 spans 14 amino acids. Per the germline V gene, CDR1 is MNHEY and CDR2 is SVGEGT. V dropped 6 bases and J dropped 1 base, with 9 bases sitting between them. DNA of the CDR3: TGTGCCAGCAGGCCGGGACAGAACACCGGGGAGCTGTTTTTT. It is translated as CASRPGQNTGELFF.

This clone came up many times. This rearrangement joins TRBV20-1 to TRBJ1-1; the D gene is possibly TRBD1 (6 bases). The CDR3 extends over 14 amino acids. CDR1 is DFQATT and CDR2 is SNEGSKA in the germline V gene (reference sequence). CDR3 sequence reads: CGGRQPLPNTEAFF. CDR3 bases: TGCGGGGGGCGGCAGCCTTTACCGAACACTGAAGCTTTCTTT.

This clone was seen ten or more times. This may be a read error, as it is one base from a much larger clone. The gene calls are TRBV24-1 and TRBJ1-5; no firm D call. The CDR3 contains 14 residues. Germline values: CDR1 KGHDR, CDR2 SFDVKD. V was pared by 4 bases and J by 2 bases, with 8 bases between. CDR3 coding DNA: TGTGCCACCAGTGACGCTTGGGGCAATCAGCCCCAGCATTTT. It encodes CATSDAWGNQPQHF.

To note about this clone: One junction end does not reproduce the germline sequence, and a read error may be involved. Within the sample, other DNA sequences also encode this same CDR3. The gene calls are TRBV20-1 and TRBJ1-2, with D possibly matching TRBD1 (5 bases). The V gene's germline CDR1 is DFQATT and CDR2 SNEGSKA (reference sequence). The CDR3 loop spans 16 amino acids. This CDR3 is CSARKGSSGLVDGYTF. In nucleotides, the CDR3 is TGCAGTGCTAGAAAGGGGTCGTCGGGCCTCGTCGATGGATACACCTTC.

This clone was seen many times. The rearrangement uses TRBV7-3 and TRBJ2-7; D not resolved. V lost 3 bases, J lost 3 bases, and 9 bases lay in between. The CDR3 has 13 residues. The germline gives CDR1 SGHTA, CDR2 FQGTGA. The CDR3 is CASSFMADYEQYF. As DNA, the CDR3 is TGTGCCAGCAGCTTTATGGCGGACTACGAGCAGTACTTC.

This clone turned up a few times. The V call is TRBV27, the J call TRBJ1-2; maybe TRBD1 (6 bases). Trimming took off 5 bases at V and 4 bases at J, with 11 bases between the two ends. CDR1 is MNHEY and CDR2 is SMNVEV in the germline V gene (reference sequence). The CDR3 runs 13 residues. Written as DNA, the CDR3 is TGTGCCAGCAGTGGAACAGGGTTCTATGGCTACACCTTC. This sequence encodes CASSGTGFYGYTF.

As to this clone: A much larger clonotype is one base distant, so this may be a read error. V is TRBV3-1 and J is TRBJ2-2; D unresolved. The V end lost 2 bases, the J end lost 4 bases, and 11 bases lay between the germline ends. From germline, CDR1 is LGHDT and CDR2 YNNKEL (reference sequence). The CDR3 runs 15 residues. The CDR3 DNA reads as TGTGCCAGCAGCCAACTATTTATGAGCACCGGGGAGCTGTTTTTT. It encodes CASSQLFMSTGELFF.

This clone has just a few counts. Compared with germline, one end of the junction differs, possibly owing to a read error. The rearrangement joins TRBV6-2 or TRBV6-3 to TRBJ2-3; a weak D match, TRBD2 (5 bases). Germline V gene sequence: CDR1 MNHEY, CDR2 SVGEGT. This CDR3 spans 14 amino acids. In DNA, the CDR3 is TGTGCCAGCAGAACCCGGACTTCCACATATACGCAGTATTTT. Amino acids: CASRTRTSTYTQYF.

This clone was picked up many times. J is TRBJ2-5 and V is TRBV7-3; 8 bases line up with TRBD1. CDR1 and CDR2 (germline): SGHTA, FQGTGA. This CDR3 contains 12 residues. V shed 5 bases and J 11 bases; nucleotides not matched to a gene: 7. The CDR3, as DNA: TGTGCCAGCAGCACCGGGACAGGCCTTCAGTACTTC. It translates to CASSTGTGLQYF.

In this sample, this clone turned up many times. The chain couples TRBV20-1 to TRBJ2-7; weak D call: TRBD2 (6 bases). Germline CDR1 and CDR2: DFQATT and SNEGSKA (reference sequence). The ends were cut back, 1 base at V and 4 bases at J, with 14 bases in the middle. CDR3 length: 14 amino acids. In DNA, the CDR3 is TGCAGTGCTAGAGTACTAGGAGGGGTATACGAGCAGTACTTC. This gives the protein CSARVLGGVYEQYF.

This clone came up a few times. The chain joins TRBV24-1 to TRBJ2-2, with 9 bases matching TRBD2. Germline trimming cut 8 bases from V and 2 bases from J; bases unmatched to any gene: 8. Germline CDR1 KGHDR, CDR2 SFDVKD. The CDR3 totals 16 residues. This chain's CDR3 is CATTSGMSGNTGELFF. The CDR3 DNA reads as TGTGCCACCACTAGCGGGATGTCCGGTAACACCGGGGAGCTGTTTTTT.

This clone was observed at least ten times. The chain joins TRBV5-6 to TRBJ2-5; TRBD1 matches 7 bases. Germline CDR1 and CDR2: SGHDT and YYEEEE. CDR3 length: 14 amino acids. V shed 4 bases and J 9 bases; nucleotides not matched to a gene: 12. CDR3 sequence reads: CASSPRTGRGAQYF. CDR3 DNA sequence: TGTGCCAGCAGCCCGAGGACAGGCCGAGGGGCCCAGTACTTC.

This clone was detected many times. This chain joins TRBV19 and TRBJ1-1; 8 bases map to TRBD1. The CDR3 totals 15 residues. The ends lost 7 bases at V and 3 bases at J; junction bases unmatched: 10. Germline-derived CDR1 and CDR2 are LNHDA and SQIVND (reference sequence). The DNA of the CDR3 is TGTGCCAGTATTCGACAGGGGTTTGAGGACACTGAAGCTTTCTTT. As protein: CASIRQGFEDTEAFF.

This clone was counted between two and nine times. The chain combines TRBV28 with TRBJ1-1; TRBD1 is a possible D gene (5 bases). Per the germline V gene, CDR1 is MDHEN and CDR2 is SYDVKM. The V end lost 3 bases, the J end lost 2 bases, and 16 bases lay between the germline ends. The CDR3 contains 16 residues. This CDR3 reads CASSFRQCPYNTEAFF. The CDR3 DNA reads as TGTGCCAGCAGTTTTCGACAGTGCCCATATAACACTGAAGCTTTCTTT.

The genes are TRBV19 and TRBJ1-2, with 8 bases fitting TRBD1. The CDR3 has 14 residues. V lost 5 bases, J lost 4 bases, and 6 bases stayed unmatched. The germline gives CDR1 LNHDA, CDR2 SQIVND (reference sequence). The CDR3: CASSPETGVYGYTF. The CDR3, as DNA: TGTGCCAGTAGTCCCGAGACAGGGGTCTATGGCTACACCTTC.

There are many counts of this clone. The gene calls are TRBV28 and TRBJ2-7; D not resolved. The CDR3 has 12 residues. CDR1 is MDHEN and CDR2 is SYDVKM in the germline V gene. V lost 2 bases and J 9 bases, leaving 11 bases between the germline ends. CDR3 region: CASSLGFLGQYF. The CDR3 DNA reads as TGTGCCAGCAGTTTAGGTTTTTTGGGGCAGTACTTC.

This clone has ten or more counts. The chain uses TRBV20-1 and TRBJ2-1, with 8 nucleotides matching TRBD1. The CDR3 contains 14 residues. From germline, CDR1 is DFQATT and CDR2 SNEGSKA (reference sequence). V lost 5 bases, J lost 3 bases, and 6 bases stayed unmatched. The CDR3 region is CSAPPGQDYNEQFF. DNA of the CDR3: TGCAGTGCTCCTCCGGGACAGGACTACAATGAGCAGTTCTTC.

On this clone: This may be a read error, as it is one base from a much larger clone. The chain has TRBV2 and TRBJ1-4, with D maybe TRBD1 (5 bases). Per the germline V gene, CDR1 is SNHLY and CDR2 is FYNNEI. Trimming cost V 0 bases and J 10 bases, with 12 bases left between them. The length of the CDR3 is 14 residues. This CDR3 is CASSEAWTWLKLFF. CDR3 bases: TGTGCCAGCAGTGAAGCGTGGACATGGTTAAAACTGTTTTTT.